This T cell receptor beta chain was identified in a study of blood T cell repertoires in COVID-19. Turning to the study itself: Spain, Italy and the United States supplied samples that represented acute and convalescent COVID-19.

Clones were sequenced by immunoSEQ multiplex PCR, and TCRdb holds only the in-frame ones, with some missing. The table lists approximately 390,000 clones, 85% to 90% of them singletons. The CDR3 consists of 16 residues. After removal of 3 bases from V and 1 base from J, the junction contained 4 bases not matched to a gene. The germline gives CDR1 KGHDR, CDR2 SFDVKD. The sequence derives from a man between 18 and 35 years old with active or convalescent COVID-19. This chain uses TRBV24-1 with TRBJ2-1, with TRBD2 matching 8 bases. The sample consisted of peripheral blood. CDR3 protein: CATSDLIAGSYNEQFF. The DNA of the CDR3 is TGTGCCACCAGTGATCTCATAGCGGGATCCTACAATGAGCAGTTCTTC.